The next 22 T cell receptor beta chains were all read from a single sample in a study of patients and donors after allogeneic stem cell transplantation. From the RT-PCR reads, TCRdb called clonotypes with MiXCR, one entry per CDR3 protein. The sample lists about a million distinct CDR3 sequences; approximately 18% were seen once. Material for sequencing was blood, either unsorted or a sorted T cell fraction (not recorded which). The receptors here all came from a human donor who was either an allogeneic HSCT recipient or a stem cell or donor lymphocyte infusion donor (not recorded which). It is not recorded whose cells these are; they may come from a transplant donor.

This chain joins TRBV30 and TRBJ2-2, with D maybe TRBD2 (5 bases). CDR3 size: 14 residues. Trimming removed 1 base at V and 6 bases at J, with 12 bases between. Germline V gene sequence: CDR1 GTSNPN, CDR2 SVGIG (reference sequence). CDR3 amino acids: CAWSDTSPAGELFF. Written as DNA, the CDR3 is TGTGCCTGGAGTGACACTAGTCCGGCCGGGGAGCTGTTTTTT.

The chain couples TRBV11-1 to TRBJ2-3; D ambiguous. With 0 bases removed from V and 4 bases from J, the gap between germline ends came to 8 bases. Germline values: CDR1 SGHAT, CDR2 FQDESV (reference sequence). The CDR3 spans 14 residues. The CDR3 DNA reads TGTGCCAGCAGCTTAGCTCAAATCCCAGATACGCAGTATTTT. It yields the protein CASSLAQIPDTQYF.

The V call is TRBV6-5, the J call TRBJ2-7; perhaps TRBD1 as D (6 bases). The CDR3 is 12 residues long. Germline CDR1 is MNHEY and CDR2 is SVGAGI. The ends were cut back, 10 bases at V and 5 bases at J, with 15 bases in the middle. CDR3 region: CATHRVIHEQYF. CDR3 nucleotide sequence: TGTGCCACCCACAGGGTCATCCACGAGCAGTACTTC.

This clonotype appeared a single time. V is TRBV6-1 and J is TRBJ2-1, with 10 bases aligning to TRBD2. The germline gives CDR1 MNHNS, CDR2 SASEGT. Unmatched junction bases numbered 14, after V lost 5 bases and J lost 7 bases. The CDR3 totals 17 residues. The CDR3 DNA reads TGTGCCAGCAGTCCTCTCTCTGCAGCGGGGGGGCCGAATGAGCAGTTCTTC. It is translated as CASSPLSAAGGPNEQFF.

Regarding this clonotype: Here the CDR3 omits its conserved ending phenylalanine or tryptophan, so a read error is the likely source. The CDR3 nucleotides read TGTGCCAGCTCACAGGGGAGAGGTATTGGCAATCAGCCCCAGCATCTT. Amino acids: CASSQGRGIGNQPQHL. V gene TRBV6-2 or TRBV6-3 combines with J gene TRBJ1-5, with 7 bases identical to TRBD1. V lost 8 bases to trimming and J lost 2 bases; unmatched junction nucleotides: 12. Looked up from germline, CDR1 is MNHEY and CDR2 is SVGEGT. The CDR3 totals 16 residues.

This chain links TRBV5-6 with TRBJ2-5; D may be TRBD2 (6 bases). The CDR3 runs 14 residues. The germline gives CDR1 SGHDT, CDR2 YYEEEE. Trimming pared 3 bases from V and 8 bases from J, leaving 17 bases between. The CDR3 DNA follows: TGTGCCAGCAGCTACGGGACTGCCGGCGGAACCCAGTACTTC. Protein sequence: CASSYGTAGGTQYF.

The chain employs TRBV12-3 or TRBV12-4 and TRBJ2-6, with D perhaps matching TRBD2 (5 bases). V shed 7 bases and J shed 1 base, with 11 bases lying between them. This CDR3 spans 15 amino acids. CDR3 protein: CASNLPGSGANVLTF. The CDR3 DNA is TGTGCCAGCAACCTACCGGGGTCTGGGGCCAACGTCCTGACTTTC.

This clonotype was observed a few times. The chain employs TRBV7-9 and TRBJ1-5, with 8 nucleotides matching TRBD1. There are 16 residues in the CDR3. From germline, CDR1 is SEHNR and CDR2 FQNEAQ (reference sequence). V dropped 4 bases and J dropped 7; count of bases not matched to a gene: 12. CDR3 loop: CASSSVAPQGGQPQHF. The DNA of the CDR3 is TGTGCCAGCAGCTCCGTTGCCCCACAGGGGGGGCAGCCCCAGCATTTT.

The V gene is TRBV24-1, the J gene TRBJ2-1, with TRBD2 identical over 9 bases. The CDR3 covers 15 residues. With 4 bases clipped from V and 4 bases from J, the junction kept 4 bases outside the gene matches. The germline CDR1 and CDR2 sequences are KGHDR and SFDVKD. The CDR3 here is CATSDGAGGYNEQFF. The CDR3 region has the DNA TGTGCCACCAGTGACGGGGCGGGGGGGTACAATGAGCAGTTCTTC.

The chain carries TRBV20-1 and TRBJ1-5, with 8 bases fitting TRBD1. Germline V gives CDR1 DFQATT, CDR2 SNEGSKA (reference sequence). V lost 6 bases and J lost 3; bases outside the gene matches: 10. This CDR3 has 15 amino acids. CDR3 protein: CSAHSGQEYNQPQHF. CDR3 bases: TGCAGTGCCCACTCGGGACAGGAGTACAATCAGCCCCAGCATTTT.

V and J are TRBV12-3 or TRBV12-4 and TRBJ2-1; D is possibly TRBD2 (5 bases). The CDR3 totals 15 residues. V lost 7 bases, J lost 8 bases, and 21 bases lay in between. The DNA for the CDR3 is TGTGCCAGCACCCTTTTGGGAGCCAGCCCCCATGAGCAGTTCTTC. Amino acid sequence: CASTLLGASPHEQFF.

The chain recombines TRBV20-1 with TRBJ1-2, with D perhaps matching TRBD1 (5 bases). Germline lookup yields CDR1 DFQATT and CDR2 SNEGSKA (reference sequence). V was pared by 6 bases and J by 9 bases, with 11 bases between. The length of the CDR3 is 10 residues. The CDR3 sequence is CSAPHRRYTF. The DNA of the CDR3 is TGCAGTGCACCCCACAGGCGCTACACCTTC.

This chain joins TRBV7-2 and TRBJ2-3, with 9 nucleotides matching TRBD2. CDR1 and CDR2 from the germline V gene are SGHTA and FQGNSA. The J segment lost 4 bases and the V segment lost 1 base, leaving 6 bases of the junction unmatched. CDR3 length equals 16 residues. This chain's CDR3 is CASSLEAGGPADTQYF. DNA for the CDR3: TGTGCCAGCAGCTTAGAGGCGGGGGGGCCCGCAGATACGCAGTATTTT.

This clonotype turned up a few times. The V call is TRBV10-3, the J call TRBJ2-2, with TRBD1 matching 7 bases. With V trimmed by 10 bases and J by 3 bases, 11 bases remained unmatched. The CDR3 has 15 residues. Germline lookup yields CDR1 ENHRY and CDR2 SYGVKD. CDR3 sequence (DNA): TGTGCCACCCGAACCGGGACAGCGGACACCGGGGAGCTGTTTTTT. Amino acids: CATRTGTADTGELFF.

Ten or more counts support this clonotype. The CDR3 loop is CASSSVGFTEAFF. CDR3 in DNA: TGCGCCAGCAGCTCGGTCGGGTTCACTGAAGCTTTCTTT. The chain is built from TRBV5-1 and TRBJ1-1; no clear D. This CDR3 is built from 13 residues. Germline V gene lookup returns CDR1 SGHRS and CDR2 YFSETQ. Between the trimmed V and J ends, which lost 3 bases and 4 bases, there was a span of 10 bases.

This clonotype was observed a few times. V usage is TRBV20-1 and J usage is TRBJ2-3; tentative D call: TRBD2 (6 bases). CDR1 is DFQATT, CDR2 SNEGSKA, per germline (reference sequence). The V gene lost 0 bases and the J gene lost 4 bases, with 17 bases spanning the gap. The CDR3 sequence is 16 residues long. In DNA form, the CDR3 reads TGCAGTGCTAGAGATGGGCCGACTAGTATGGCAGATACGCAGTATTTT. This sequence encodes CSARDGPTSMADTQYF.

This clonotype was counted a few times. The rearrangement joins TRBV19 to TRBJ2-1, with 7 bases identical to TRBD2. This CDR3 contains 14 residues. V gave up 3 bases and J gave up 8 bases; unmatched junction bases: 7. Germline V gene data show CDR1 as LNHDA and CDR2 as SQIVND (reference sequence). The CDR3 nucleotides read TGTGCCAGTAGTATCTTGCGGGAGCTCGATGAGCAGTTCTTC. It yields the protein CASSILRELDEQFF.

The chain carries TRBV7-9 and TRBJ1-5, with D possibly matching TRBD1 (6 bases). Germline loops: CDR1 SEHNR, CDR2 FQNEAQ (reference sequence). Trimming removed 5 bases from V and 10 bases from J, with 9 bases in between. The length of the CDR3 is 11 residues. CDR3 sequence: CASSGRGPQHF. CDR3 coding DNA: TGTGCCAGCAGCGGCAGGGGCCCCCAGCATTTT.

V gene TRBV29-1 combines with J gene TRBJ2-1; D might be TRBD2 (6 bases). This CDR3 region has 15 residues. The germline V gene has CDR1 SQVTM and CDR2 ANQGSEA. Trimming removed 6 bases from V and 6 bases from J, with 21 bases in between. CDR3 nucleotides: TGCAGCGTCCCAGGGAGGTTGTCTGGAGGCAATGAGCAGTTCTTC. This sequence encodes CSVPGRLSGGNEQFF.

This clonotype appeared once. The chain recombines TRBV27 with TRBJ1-1; the match to TRBD1 covers 7 bases. This CDR3 contains 14 residues. Germline V gene lookup returns CDR1 MNHEY and CDR2 SMNVEV (reference sequence). V lost 6 bases and J lost 4; bases outside the gene matches: 8. The DNA for the CDR3 is TGTGCCAGCAGCTTTTTGACAGGGTCCACTGAAGCTTTCTTT. As protein: CASSFLTGSTEAFF.

This clonotype showed up just a few times. The CDR3 DNA reads TGTGCCAGCAGCCCTTGGGACAGTCTACCAGATACGCAGTATTTT. Its translation: CASSPWDSLPDTQYF. The V and J genes are TRBV7-2 and TRBJ2-3, with 7 bases fitting TRBD1. The trim removed 5 bases at V and 4 bases at J, leaving 9 bases unmatched. Germline V CDR1 and CDR2: SGHTA, FQGNSA. This CDR3 is 15 amino acids long.

This clonotype was seen only a few times. The rearrangement links TRBV12-3 or TRBV12-4 to TRBJ1-2; 9 bases are a match to TRBD1. Unmatched junction bases numbered 8, after V lost 6 bases and J lost 6 bases. CDR3 length equals 14 residues. This CDR3 is CASRGTGTSNGYTF. The CDR3 DNA reads as TGTGCCAGCAGGGGGACAGGGACGAGCAATGGCTACACCTTC.